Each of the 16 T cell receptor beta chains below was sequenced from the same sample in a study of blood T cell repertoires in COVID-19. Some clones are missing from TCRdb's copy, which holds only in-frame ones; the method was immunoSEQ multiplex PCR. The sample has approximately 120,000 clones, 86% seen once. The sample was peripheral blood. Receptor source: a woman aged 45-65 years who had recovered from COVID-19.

CDR3 in amino acids: CASSPRQGREQYF. The DNA of the CDR3 is TGTGCCAGCAGCCCACGCCAGGGTCGCGAGCAGTACTTC. This chain links TRBV5-6 with TRBJ2-7, with a tentative D call TRBD1 (5 bases). Germline CDR1 and CDR2: SGHDT and YYEEEE. Trimming stripped 4 bases from V and 6 bases from J, with 14 bases between. The CDR3 runs 13 residues. Based on the CDR3 plus reference TRBV5-6 and TRBJ2-7, the full variable domain is DAGVTQSPTHLIKTRGQQVTLRCSPKSGHDTVSWYQQALGQGPQFIFQYYEEEERQRGNFPDRFSGHQFPNYSSELNVNALLLGDSALYLCASSPRQGREQYFGPGTRLTVT.

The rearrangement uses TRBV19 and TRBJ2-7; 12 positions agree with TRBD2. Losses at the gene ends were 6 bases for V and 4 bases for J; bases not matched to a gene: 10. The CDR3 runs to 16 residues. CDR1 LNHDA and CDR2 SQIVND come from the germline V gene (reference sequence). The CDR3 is CASRTTGTSGRYEQYF. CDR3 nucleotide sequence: TGTGCCAGTAGGACTACCGGGACTAGCGGGCGTTACGAGCAGTACTTC.

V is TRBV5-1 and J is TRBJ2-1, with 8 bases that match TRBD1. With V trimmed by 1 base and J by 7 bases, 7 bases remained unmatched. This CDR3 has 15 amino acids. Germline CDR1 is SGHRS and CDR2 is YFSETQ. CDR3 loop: CASSLIQGASNEQFF. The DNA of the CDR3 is TGCGCCAGCAGCTTGATCCAGGGGGCGAGTAATGAGCAGTTCTTC.

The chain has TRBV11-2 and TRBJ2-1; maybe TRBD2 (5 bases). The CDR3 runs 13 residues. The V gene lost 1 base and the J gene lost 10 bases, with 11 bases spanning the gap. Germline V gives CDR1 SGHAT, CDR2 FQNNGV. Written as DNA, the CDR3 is TGTGCCAGCAGCTTAGGGGCGGGCCAAGAGCAGTTCTTC. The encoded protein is CASSLGAGQEQFF.

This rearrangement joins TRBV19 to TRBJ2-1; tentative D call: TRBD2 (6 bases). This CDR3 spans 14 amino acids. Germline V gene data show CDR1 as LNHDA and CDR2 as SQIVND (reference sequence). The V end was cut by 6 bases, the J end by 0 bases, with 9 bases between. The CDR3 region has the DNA TGTGCCAGTAGCCTAGCGCTCTCCTACAATGAGCAGTTCTTC. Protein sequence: CASSLALSYNEQFF.

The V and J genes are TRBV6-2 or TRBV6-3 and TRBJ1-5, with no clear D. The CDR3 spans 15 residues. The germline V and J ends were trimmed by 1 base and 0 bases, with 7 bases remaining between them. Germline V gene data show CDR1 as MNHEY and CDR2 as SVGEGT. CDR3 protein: CASSYYSNSNQPQHF. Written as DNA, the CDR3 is TGTGCCAGCAGTTACTACAGCAATAGCAATCAGCCCCAGCATTTT.

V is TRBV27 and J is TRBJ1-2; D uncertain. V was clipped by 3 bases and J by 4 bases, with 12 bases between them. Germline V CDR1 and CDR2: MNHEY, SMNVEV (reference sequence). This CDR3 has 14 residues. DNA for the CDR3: TGTGCCAGCAGTTTGAAGTGGGAGGGCTATGGCTACACCTTC. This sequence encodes CASSLKWEGYGYTF.

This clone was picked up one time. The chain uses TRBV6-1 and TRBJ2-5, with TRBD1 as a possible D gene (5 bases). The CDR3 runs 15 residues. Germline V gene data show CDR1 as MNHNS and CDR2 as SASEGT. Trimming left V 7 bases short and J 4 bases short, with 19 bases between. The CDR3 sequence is CASTGRQSEVETQYF. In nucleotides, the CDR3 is TGTGCCAGCACCGGAAGACAGTCTGAAGTAGAGACCCAGTACTTC.

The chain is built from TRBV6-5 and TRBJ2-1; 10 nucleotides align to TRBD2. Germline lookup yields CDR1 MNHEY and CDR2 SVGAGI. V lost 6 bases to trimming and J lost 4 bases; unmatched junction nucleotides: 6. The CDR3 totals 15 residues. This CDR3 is CASRPAGGGYNEQFF. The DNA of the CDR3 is TGTGCCAGCAGACCAGCGGGGGGGGGATACAATGAGCAGTTCTTC.

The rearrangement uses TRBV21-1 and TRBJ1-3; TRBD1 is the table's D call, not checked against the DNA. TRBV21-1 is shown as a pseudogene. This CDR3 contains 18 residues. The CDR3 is CASSKFIEGQCSGNTIYF. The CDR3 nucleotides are TGTGCCAGCAGCAAATTCATTGAGGGACAGTGCTCTGGAAACACCATATATTTT.

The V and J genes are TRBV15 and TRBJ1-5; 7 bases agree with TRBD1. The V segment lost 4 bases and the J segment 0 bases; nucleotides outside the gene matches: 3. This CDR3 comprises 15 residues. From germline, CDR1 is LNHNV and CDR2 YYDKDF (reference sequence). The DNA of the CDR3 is TGTGCCACCAGCAAACAGGGGAATAGCAATCAGCCCCAGCATTTT. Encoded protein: CATSKQGNSNQPQHF.

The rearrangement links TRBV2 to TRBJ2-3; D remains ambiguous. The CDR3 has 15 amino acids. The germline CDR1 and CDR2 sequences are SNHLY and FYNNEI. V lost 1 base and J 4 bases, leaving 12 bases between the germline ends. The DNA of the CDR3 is TGTGCCAGCAGTGAAGGTGAAGAAGAGTCAGATACGCAGTATTTT. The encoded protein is CASSEGEEESDTQYF.

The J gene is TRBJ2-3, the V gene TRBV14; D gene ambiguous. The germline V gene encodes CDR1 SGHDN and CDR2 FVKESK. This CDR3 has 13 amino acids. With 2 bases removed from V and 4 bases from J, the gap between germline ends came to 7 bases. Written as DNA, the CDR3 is TGTGCCAGCAGCCAACTAGTGGCAGATACGCAGTATTTT. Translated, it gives CASSQLVADTQYF.

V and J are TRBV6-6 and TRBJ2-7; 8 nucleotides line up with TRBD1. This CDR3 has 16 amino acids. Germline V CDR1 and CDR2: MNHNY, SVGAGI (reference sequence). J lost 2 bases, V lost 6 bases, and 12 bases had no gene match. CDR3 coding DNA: TGTGCCAGCAGACGACAATCCGGGACAGGTACCTACGAGCAGTACTTC. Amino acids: CASRRQSGTGTYEQYF.

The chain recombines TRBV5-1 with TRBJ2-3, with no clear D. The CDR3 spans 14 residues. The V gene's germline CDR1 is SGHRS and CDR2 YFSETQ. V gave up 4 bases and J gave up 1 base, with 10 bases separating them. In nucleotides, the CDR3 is TGCGCCAGCAGCCTTGGAGACCGCACAGATACGCAGTATTTT. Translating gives CASSLGDRTDTQYF.

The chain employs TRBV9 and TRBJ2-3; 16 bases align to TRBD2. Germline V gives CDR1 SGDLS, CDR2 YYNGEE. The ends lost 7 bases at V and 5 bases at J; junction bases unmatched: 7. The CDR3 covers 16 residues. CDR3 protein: CASGGLAGGLGDTQYF. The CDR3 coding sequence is TGTGCCAGCGGGGGACTAGCGGGAGGGCTGGGAGATACGCAGTATTTT.